This TCR beta chain was identified in a study of blood T cells in healthy people across ages. Then a second PCR, running about 6 to 12 cycles, was carried out with a sample-barcoded 5' primer and a J-beta primer mix. Any given sample supplied a minimum of 2.5 million CDR3-containing paired-end reads. TCRdb reanalysed the 5' RACE reads using MiXCR and keeps one entry per CDR3 protein. The sample has around 1,000,000 distinct CDR3 sequences, 25% seen once; the top ten hold 0.65% to 0.95%. Remarks on this clonotype: The antigen is unknown.

Overall study findings and caveats: Fewer expanded clones and more diversity marked long-lived versus aged donors.

Trimming cost V 3 bases and J 10 bases; bases outside gene matches: 7. Per germline, CDR1 DFQATT and CDR2 SNEGSKA (reference sequence). This CDR3 has 14 amino acids. These same data were also listed under a study on T cells of mothers and their children. That source notes: Some 2.8 million TCR beta reads per child versus over 9 million per mother. Unrelated mother-child pairs always had slightly, but never significantly, lower normalized overlap than related pairs.

The rearrangement uses TRBV20-1 and TRBJ1-6; the match to TRBD1 covers 9 bases. This clonotype was sampled from a girl aged 2-10 years in good health. Sequenced: blood. The CDR3 spells CSASLQGARSPLHF. CDR3 DNA sequence: TGCAGTGCTAGCCTACAGGGGGCTAGATCACCCCTCCACTTT.